The 11 T cell receptor beta chains below were found in one sample sequenced in a study of blood T cells in healthy people across ages. For the second PCR, which ran for roughly 6 to 11 cycles, a sample-barcoded 5' primer and a J-beta primer mix were used. One entry per CDR3 protein results from TCRdb running MiXCR on the 5' RACE reads. Of about 640,000 distinct CDR3 sequences listed, roughly 58% are singletons. The specimen was blood. The receptors come from a man in his sixties in good health.

The chain uses TRBV7-9 and TRBJ2-5; 8 nucleotides match TRBD2. The CDR3 totals 14 residues. CDR1 and CDR2 (germline): SEHNR, FQNEAQ (reference sequence). The V gene end was trimmed by 4 bases and the J gene end by 5 bases; junction bases not matched to a gene: 6. This CDR3 is CASSWGTSLETQYF. The CDR3 bases are TGTGCCAGCAGCTGGGGGACTAGTTTGGAGACCCAGTACTTC.

To note about this clonotype: It is likely a read error, because the conserved phenylalanine at the end of the CDR3 is missing. This chain connects TRBV5-1 to TRBJ2-1; 11 positions match TRBD2. CDR1 SGHRS and CDR2 YFSETQ come from the germline V gene. The junction had 5 bases not matched to a gene; V was cut back by 7 bases and J by 5 bases. The CDR3 runs 14 residues. The CDR3 DNA is TGCGCCAGCGGCACGGGACTAGCGGACAATGAGCAGTTCTAC. This codes for CASGTGLADNEQFY.

The chain combines TRBV20-1 with TRBJ2-5; a weak D match, TRBD2 (6 bases). Germline values: CDR1 DFQATT, CDR2 SNEGSKA (reference sequence). The CDR3 is 15 residues long. The germline V and J ends were trimmed by 6 bases and 3 bases, with 20 bases remaining between them. The CDR3 DNA reads as TGCAGTGCCAACCCTAGCGAAGCAGTAGAAGAGACCCAGTACTTC. Residues: CSANPSEAVEETQYF.

This chain joins TRBV20-1 and TRBJ2-6; unclear D gene. From germline, CDR1 is DFQATT and CDR2 SNEGSKA (reference sequence). V was trimmed by 1 base and J by 0 bases, leaving 10 bases between them. The CDR3 has 16 residues. CDR3 loop: CSARAMVRSGANVLTF. In nucleotides, the CDR3 is TGCAGTGCTAGAGCTATGGTGCGCTCTGGGGCCAACGTCCTGACTTTC.

The CDR3 sequence: CASSGLGGMSSTDTQYF. The CDR3 nucleotides are TGCGCCAGCAGCGGTCTGGGAGGTATGTCTAGCACAGATACGCAGTATTTT. The chain has TRBV5-1 and TRBJ2-3; D possibly corresponds to TRBD2 (6 bases). This CDR3 is built from 17 residues. The V end was cut by 4 bases, the J end by 0 bases, with 18 bases between. Germline values: CDR1 SGHRS, CDR2 YFSETQ. The whole variable domain, filled in from reference TRBV5-1 and TRBJ2-3, reads KAGVTQTPRYLIKTRGQQVTLSCSPISGHRSVSWYQQTPGQGLQFLFEYFSETQRNKGNFPGRFSGRQFSNSRSEMNVSTLELGDSALYLCASSGLGGMSSTDTQYFGPGTRLTVL.

This clonotype occurred a few times. The chain is built from TRBV15 and TRBJ1-2; D may be TRBD1 (5 bases). The CDR3 consists of 12 residues. Trimming removed 5 bases from V and 4 bases from J, with 8 bases in between. From germline, CDR1 is LNHNV and CDR2 YYDKDF (reference sequence). CDR3 protein: CATSEGIYGYTF. In DNA form, the CDR3 reads TGTGCCACCAGCGAGGGGATCTATGGCTACACCTTC.

A few counts support this clonotype. The chain joins TRBV6-5 to TRBJ2-4, with TRBD1 matching 9 bases. Judging by the DNA end, TRBJ2-7 fits better; the J call may be wrong. The CDR3 extends over 15 amino acids. From germline, CDR1 is MNHEY and CDR2 SVGAGI. The CDR3 region has the DNA TGTGCCAGCAGCCCATCTCCGGGACAGGGAGGCGAGCAGTACTTC. Translation: CASSPSPGQGGEQYF.

The rearrangement uses TRBV5-4 and TRBJ2-6, with 10 bases fitting TRBD2. The CDR3 runs 17 residues. Germline loops: CDR1 SGHNT, CDR2 YYREEE (reference sequence). The trim removed 4 bases at V and 0 bases at J, leaving 4 bases unmatched. This CDR3 is CASSPGLADSGANVLTF. The CDR3 nucleotides are TGTGCCAGCAGCCCAGGACTAGCGGACTCTGGGGCCAACGTCCTGACTTTC. Full variable domain (remainder filled in from reference TRBV5-4 and TRBJ2-6): ETGVTQSPTHLIKTRGQQVTLRCSSQSGHNTVSWYQQALGQGPQFIFQYYREEENGRGNFPPRFSGLQFPNYSSELNVNALELDDSALYLCASSPGLADSGANVLTFGAGSRLTVL.

The rearrangement joins TRBV2 to TRBJ2-7; tentatively, D is TRBD1 (6 bases). The CDR3 has 13 residues. V was trimmed by 4 bases and J by 2 bases, leaving 9 bases between them. Germline lookup yields CDR1 SNHLY and CDR2 FYNNEI. DNA of the CDR3: TGTGCCAGCAGTGCACAGGGACCCTACGAGCAGTACTTC. Amino acids: CASSAQGPYEQYF.

This chain links TRBV5-1 with TRBJ2-1; TRBD1 or TRBD2 may be the D gene (5 bases each). Germline CDR1 and CDR2: SGHRS and YFSETQ. CDR3 length equals 16 residues. The V and J ends lost 4 bases and 3 bases respectively, with 17 bases between them. The CDR3 is CASSRSGTSIYNEQFF. CDR3 sequence (DNA): TGCGCCAGCAGCAGATCCGGGACCTCCATCTACAATGAGCAGTTCTTC.

The V and J genes are TRBV20-1 and TRBJ2-7; D is undetermined. The last part of the DNA fits TRBJ2-5 better; the J call may be wrong. This CDR3 spans 14 amino acids. Germline CDR1 reads DFQATT; CDR2 reads SNEGSKA (reference sequence). Here the CDR3 reads CSAREFEGLETQYF. The CDR3 coding sequence is TGCAGTGCTAGAGAGTTCGAAGGGTTAGAGACCCAGTACTTC.